These 18 T cell receptor beta chains were all obtained from the same sample, sequenced in a study of blood T cell repertoires in COVID-19. This table comes from immunoSEQ multiplex PCR, and its TCRdb copy is limited to in-frame clones, with some not included. The sample consists of around 460,000 clones, approximately 90% of them appearing once. The sequenced material came from peripheral blood. The receptors come from a man aged 18-30 years with COVID-19, enrolled during active disease.

The rearrangement links TRBV10-3 to TRBJ2-7; no clear D gene. V lost 0 bases, J lost 5 bases, and 5 bases lay in between. The CDR3 has 12 amino acids. CDR1 and CDR2 from the germline V gene are ENHRY and SYGVKD. The CDR3 DNA reads TGTGCCATCAGTGAGTCATCAGACGAGCAGTACTTC. The encoded protein is CAISESSDEQYF.

V is TRBV19 and J is TRBJ1-3; D may be TRBD1 (5 bases). CDR3 length: 14 amino acids. V shed 8 bases and J shed 0 bases, with 11 bases lying between them. Germline V gives CDR1 LNHDA, CDR2 SQIVND (reference sequence). The CDR3 protein is CASGTESSGNTIYF. In DNA, the CDR3 is TGTGCCAGTGGGACTGAAAGCTCTGGAAACACCATATATTTT. Full variable domain (rest looked up from reference TRBV19 and TRBJ1-3): DGGITQSPKYLFRKEGQNVTLSCEQNLNHDAMYWYRQDPGQGLRLIYYSQIVNDFQKGDIAEGYSVSREKKESFPLTVTSAQKNPTAFYLCASGTESSGNTIYFGEGSWLTVV.

This chain uses TRBV5-4 with TRBJ1-3; the match to TRBD1 covers 7 bases. The junction had 7 bases not matched to a gene; V was cut back by 8 bases and J by 2 bases. CDR1 is SGHNT, CDR2 YYREEE, per germline (reference sequence). The CDR3 runs to 14 residues. CDR3 DNA: TGTGCCAGTCAGGGAGGACAGGCTGGAAACACCATATATTTT. Translation: CASQGGQAGNTIYF. Using reference TRBV5-4 and TRBJ1-3 for the parts outside the CDR3, the full variable domain is ETGVTQSPTHLIKTRGQQVTLRCSSQSGHNTVSWYQQALGQGPQFIFQYYREEENGRGNFPPRFSGLQFPNYSSELNVNALELDDSALYLCASQGGQAGNTIYFGEGSWLTVV.

The genes are TRBV3-1 (or the pseudogene TRBV3-2) and TRBJ2-2; 12 bases fit TRBD2. The CDR3 is 17 amino acids. The germline CDR1 and CDR2 sequences are LGHDT and YNNKEL (reference sequence). The V segment lost 1 base and the J segment 6 bases; nucleotides outside the gene matches: 6. Here the CDR3 DNA reads TGTGCCAGCAGCCAAGGCGCTAGCGGGAGGGCTTCCGGGGAGCTGTTTTTT. Residues: CASSQGASGRASGELFF.

The gene calls are TRBV5-8 and TRBJ2-1, with 11 bases fitting TRBD1. The CDR3 is 17 residues long. Germline V CDR1 and CDR2: SGHTS, YDEGEE. Trimming removed 2 bases from V and 0 bases from J; junction bases left unmatched: 4. The CDR3 spells CASSLGTGGLSYNEQFF. The CDR3 DNA is TGTGCCAGCAGCTTAGGGACAGGGGGACTCTCCTACAATGAGCAGTTCTTC.

Here the CDR3 DNA reads TGTGCCAGCAGCTTATTCCCAGTTTCAAATGAGCAGTTCTTC. This gives the protein CASSLFPVSNEQFF. The rearrangement links TRBV11-2 to TRBJ2-1, with no clear D. This CDR3 contains 14 residues. V shed 2 bases and J shed 7 bases, with 12 bases lying between them. Looked up from germline, CDR1 is SGHAT and CDR2 is FQNNGV.

The V call is TRBV7-3, the J call TRBJ2-1; 8 bases are shared with TRBD1. Germline assignment: CDR1 SGHTA and CDR2 FQGTGA. V dropped 0 bases and J dropped 9; count of bases not matched to a gene: 7. The CDR3 length is 15 residues. The DNA of the CDR3 is TGTGCCAGCAGCTTAACTAAGACAGGGGTTGGTGAGCAGTTCTTC. This sequence encodes CASSLTKTGVGEQFF.

This sequence joins TRBV18 and TRBJ1-1, with TRBD1 as a possible D gene (5 bases). The V and J ends lost 6 bases and 6 bases respectively, with 14 bases between them. CDR1 KGHSH and CDR2 LQKENI come from the germline V gene. This CDR3 has 13 residues. CDR3 sequence (DNA): TGTGCCAGCTCTCGAGGGCGGGACTCTGAAGCTTTCTTT. Translating gives CASSRGRDSEAFF.

V gene TRBV30 combines with J gene TRBJ1-5, with 10 bases aligning to TRBD1. V lost 5 bases to trimming and J lost 1 base; unmatched junction nucleotides: 5. CDR3 size: 15 residues. The V gene's germline CDR1 is GTSNPN and CDR2 SVGIG (reference sequence). This chain's CDR3 is CAWGTGESSNQPQHF. In DNA form, the CDR3 reads TGTGCCTGGGGGACAGGGGAATCGAGCAATCAGCCCCAGCATTTT.

The rearrangement joins TRBV7-3 to TRBJ2-5; 9 nucleotides match TRBD2. The ends lost 0 bases at V and 5 bases at J; junction bases unmatched: 1. The CDR3 extends over 14 amino acids. The germline gives CDR1 SGHTA, CDR2 FQGTGA. CDR3 in amino acids: CASSLTGLAETQYF. In DNA form, the CDR3 reads TGTGCCAGCAGCTTAACGGGACTAGCCGAGACCCAGTACTTC.

The rearrangement links TRBV7-9 to TRBJ2-5, with TRBD2 matching 7 bases. CDR1 SEHNR and CDR2 FQNEAQ come from the germline V gene (reference sequence). The CDR3 has 14 residues. Trimming removed 1 base from V and 7 bases from J; junction bases left unmatched: 6. Here the CDR3 DNA reads TGTGCCAGCAGCTTAGTTGGGCGGGAGACGACCCAGTACTTC. This sequence encodes CASSLVGRETTQYF. The variable domain in full, with the rest retrieved from reference TRBV7-9 and TRBJ2-5, is DTGVSQNPRHKITKRGQNVTFRCDPISEHNRLYWYRQTLGQGPEFLTYFQNEAQLEKSRLLSDRFSAERPKGSFSTLEIQRTEQGDSAMYLCASSLVGRETTQYFGPGTRLLVL.

J is TRBJ2-1 and V is TRBV6-5, with 14 bases matching TRBD2. In germline, CDR1 is MNHEY, CDR2 SVGAGI. CDR3 length equals 15 residues. The junction had 7 bases not matched to a gene; V was cut back by 7 bases and J by 8 bases. The CDR3 sequence is CASKAGTSGRYEQFF. The CDR3 nucleotides are TGTGCCAGCAAGGCGGGGACTAGCGGGAGATATGAGCAGTTCTTC.

The CDR3 reads CASSLPAGESYEQYF. The DNA for the CDR3 is TGTGCCAGCAGTTTGCCGGCAGGGGAATCCTACGAGCAGTACTTC. The rearrangement uses TRBV28 and TRBJ2-7; D might be TRBD1 (6 bases). The CDR3 has 15 residues. Per the germline V gene, CDR1 is MDHEN and CDR2 is SYDVKM. V lost 3 bases to trimming and J lost 1 base, with 13 bases between them.

The chain recombines TRBV5-1 with TRBJ2-2; 8 positions agree with TRBD2. The CDR3 loop spans 15 amino acids. Germline-derived CDR1 and CDR2 are SGHRS and YFSETQ. The ends lost 0 bases at V and 6 bases at J; junction bases unmatched: 4. DNA of the CDR3: TGCGCCAGCAGCTTGGAGTACGGGGGGGCCGGGGAGCTGTTTTTT. This gives the protein CASSLEYGGAGELFF.

The V gene is TRBV30, the J gene TRBJ2-3, with D perhaps TRBD2 (5 bases). The CDR3 runs to 12 residues. The germline gives CDR1 GTSNPN, CDR2 SVGIG (reference sequence). V was cut by 0 bases and J by 6 bases, with 7 bases left in between. The CDR3 reads CAWSVGGDTQYF. Written as DNA, the CDR3 is TGTGCCTGGAGTGTTGGCGGGGATACGCAGTATTTT.

The chain carries TRBV5-1 and TRBJ1-1; 7 bases line up with TRBD1. This CDR3 contains 13 residues. The V and J ends lost 4 bases and 4 bases, in that order; junction bases with no gene match: 4. CDR1 is SGHRS, CDR2 YFSETQ, per germline. The CDR3 loop is CASSRAGGTEAFF. The CDR3 DNA sequence: TGCGCCAGCAGCCGGGCAGGGGGCACTGAAGCTTTCTTT.

This chain joins TRBV6-5 and TRBJ2-2, with no clear D. The CDR3 extends over 15 amino acids. From germline, CDR1 is MNHEY and CDR2 SVGAGI. The germline V and J ends were trimmed by 7 bases and 4 bases, with 16 bases remaining between them. CDR3 amino acids: CASTQYDNPTGELFF. The CDR3 DNA follows: TGTGCCAGCACCCAATACGACAATCCCACCGGGGAGCTGTTTTTT.

The chain joins TRBV4-2 to TRBJ2-4; D possibly corresponds to TRBD2 (6 bases). Germline V gene sequence: CDR1 LGHNA, CDR2 YNFKEQ. V was clipped by 1 base and J by 1 base, with 14 bases between them. The CDR3 sequence is 17 residues long. This chain's CDR3 is CASSQAFGGAAKNIQYF. The CDR3 region has the DNA TGTGCCAGCAGCCAAGCCTTCGGGGGTGCTGCCAAAAACATTCAGTACTTC.